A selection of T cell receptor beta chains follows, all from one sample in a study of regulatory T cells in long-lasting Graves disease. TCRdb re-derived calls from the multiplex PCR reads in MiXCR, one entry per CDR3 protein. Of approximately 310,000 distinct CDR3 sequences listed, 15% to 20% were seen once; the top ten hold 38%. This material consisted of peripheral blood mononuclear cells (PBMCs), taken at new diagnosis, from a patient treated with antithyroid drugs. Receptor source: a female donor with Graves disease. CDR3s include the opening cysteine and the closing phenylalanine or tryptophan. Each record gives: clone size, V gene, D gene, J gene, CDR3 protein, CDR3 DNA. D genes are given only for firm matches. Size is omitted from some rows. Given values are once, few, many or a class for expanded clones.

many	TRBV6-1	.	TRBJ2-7	CASKVLGVAYEQYF	TGTGCCAGCAAAGTGTTAGGGGTTGCCTACGAGCAGTACTTC
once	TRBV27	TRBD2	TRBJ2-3	CASRQTGNPGLAGDTQYF	TGTGCCAGCAGGCAAACAGGGAATCCGGGACTAGCAGGAGATACGCAGTATTTT
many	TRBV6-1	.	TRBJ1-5	CASSEAGGAGQPQHF	TGTGCCAGCAGTGAGGCGGGGGGCGCGGGTCAGCCCCAGCATTTT
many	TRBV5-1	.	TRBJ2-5	CASSQGVQETQYF	TGCGCCAGCAGCCAAGGCGTCCAAGAGACCCAGTACTTC
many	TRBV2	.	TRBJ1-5	CASSESGAENQPQHF	TGTGCCAGCAGCGAATCGGGGGCAGAGAATCAGCCCCAGCATTTT
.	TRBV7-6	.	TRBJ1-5	CASSFEYSNQPQHF	TGTGCCAGCAGCTTCGAGTATAGCAATCAGCCCCAGCATTTT
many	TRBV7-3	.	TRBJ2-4	CASRTGEVKGRDDLAKNIQYF	TGTGCCAGCAGAACGGGCGAGGTAAAGGGCAGGGACGACCTAGCCAAAAACATTCAGTACTTC
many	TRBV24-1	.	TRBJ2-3	CATSHSTDTQYF	TGTGCCACCAGTCATAGCACAGATACGCAGTATTTT
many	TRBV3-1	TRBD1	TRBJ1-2	CASSQDPRGVYTF	TGTGCCAGCAGCCAAGATCCCAGGGGGGTCTACACCTTC
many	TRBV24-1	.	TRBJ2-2	CATSDLRLGGPYTGELFF	TGTGCCACCAGTGACCTTAGACTAGGAGGGCCTTACACCGGGGAGCTGTTTTTT
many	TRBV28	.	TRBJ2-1	CASSHPTASYNEQFF	TGTGCCAGCAGTCACCCCACGGCCTCCTACAATGAGCAGTTCTTC
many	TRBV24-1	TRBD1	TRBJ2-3	CATSDPGTGRAADTQYF	TGTGCCACCAGTGACCCGGGGACAGGTCGAGCCGCAGATACGCAGTATTTT
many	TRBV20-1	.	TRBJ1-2	CSARAVEAGRSGYGYTF	TGCAGTGCTAGAGCTGTAGAGGCAGGGAGGTCGGGCTATGGCTACACCTTC
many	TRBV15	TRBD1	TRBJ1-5	CATSSHDRVNQPQHF	TGTGCCACCAGCTCCCACGACAGGGTGAATCAGCCCCAGCATTTT
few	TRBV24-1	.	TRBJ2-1	CATSDFSSGRYNEQFF	TGTGCCACCAGTGATTTTAGTAGCGGCAGGTACAATGAGCAGTTCTTC
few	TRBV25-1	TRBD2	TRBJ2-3	CASSELVAGGPTDTQYF	TGTGCCAGCAGTGAATTGGTAGCGGGAGGGCCCACAGATACGCAGTATTTT
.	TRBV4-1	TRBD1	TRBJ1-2	CASSQHPPQGTGGLFGGYTF	TGCGCCAGCAGCCAGCATCCTCCCCAGGGGACAGGGGGCTTGTTCGGTGGCTACACCTTC
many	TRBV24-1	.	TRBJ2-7	CATSDNNFEQYF	TGTGCCACCAGTGATAATAACTTCGAGCAGTACTTC